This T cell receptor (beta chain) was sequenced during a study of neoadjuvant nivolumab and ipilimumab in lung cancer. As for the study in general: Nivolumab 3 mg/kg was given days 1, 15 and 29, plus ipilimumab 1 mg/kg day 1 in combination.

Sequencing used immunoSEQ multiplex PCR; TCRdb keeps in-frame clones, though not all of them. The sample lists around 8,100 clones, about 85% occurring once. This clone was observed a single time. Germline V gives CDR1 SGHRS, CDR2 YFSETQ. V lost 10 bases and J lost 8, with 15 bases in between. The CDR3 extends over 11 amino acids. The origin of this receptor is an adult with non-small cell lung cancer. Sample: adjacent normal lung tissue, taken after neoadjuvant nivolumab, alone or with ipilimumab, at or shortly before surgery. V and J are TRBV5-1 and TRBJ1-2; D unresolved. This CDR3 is CAGLGARGYTF. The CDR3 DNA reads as TGCGCCGGGCTGGGAGCGCGGGGCTACACCTTC.